These 16 T cell receptor beta chains were sequenced from one sample in a study of blood T cell repertoires in COVID-19. TCRdb keeps only in-frame clones here, not all; method: immunoSEQ multiplex PCR. The table records 50,000 to 80,000 clones, 65% to 90% of them present only once. Sequenced input: peripheral blood. The source is a woman in her sixties with acute or convalescent COVID-19.

The chain combines TRBV2 with TRBJ2-5; D gene unclear. Germline V gives CDR1 SNHLY, CDR2 FYNNEI. V gave up 0 bases and J gave up 9 bases, with 8 bases separating them. There are 12 residues in the CDR3. The CDR3 sequence is CASSEAPGSQYF. CDR3 DNA: TGTGCCAGCAGTGAAGCGCCGGGTTCCCAGTACTTC.

This chain links TRBV9 with TRBJ2-3; no firm D call. V lost 0 bases and J lost 4, with 9 bases in between. Per germline, CDR1 SGDLS and CDR2 YYNGEE. The CDR3 spans 14 residues. This CDR3 is CASSVVAASDTQYF. The CDR3 DNA follows: TGTGCCAGCAGCGTAGTGGCGGCCTCAGATACGCAGTATTTT.

CDR3 bases: TGCGCCAGCAGTCCGACAGGGGGGAAGAACACTGAAGCTTTCTTT. It encodes CASSPTGGKNTEAFF. The V call is TRBV10-1, the J call TRBJ1-1; 9 nucleotides align to TRBD1. Germline CDR1 reads WNHNN; CDR2 reads SYGVQD (reference sequence). The J segment lost 1 base and the V segment lost 5 bases, leaving 5 bases of the junction unmatched. CDR3 size: 15 residues.

This chain joins TRBV6-5 and TRBJ2-1, with TRBD2 identical over 10 bases. The CDR3 has 15 amino acids. V trimming: 7 bases; J trimming: 8 bases; junction bases outside the gene matches: 11. Germline V CDR1 and CDR2: MNHEY, SVGAGI. The CDR3 bases are TGTGCCAGCAACATTGAGCGGGGGGGCAGGTATGAGCAGTTCTTC. It is translated as CASNIERGGRYEQFF.

The chain employs TRBV20-1 and TRBJ1-2; D gene unclear. The V end lost 6 bases, the J end lost 13 bases, and 18 bases lay between the germline ends. The V gene's germline CDR1 is DFQATT and CDR2 SNEGSKA (reference sequence). The CDR3 loop spans 11 amino acids. CDR3: CSAPTPTGFTF. The CDR3 DNA sequence: TGCAGTGCGCCGACTCCCACGGGGTTCACCTTC.

The chain couples TRBV5-4 to TRBJ2-5, with 7 bases matching TRBD2. CDR1 is SGHNT and CDR2 is YYREEE in the germline V gene (reference sequence). V shed 3 bases and J 7 bases; nucleotides not matched to a gene: 6. CDR3 length: 13 residues. The chain's CDR3 is CASSSDWGGTQYF. In DNA, the CDR3 is TGTGCCAGCAGCTCCGACTGGGGGGGGACCCAGTACTTC.

The chain combines TRBV5-6 with TRBJ2-7; 8 nucleotides match TRBD1. In germline, CDR1 is SGHDT, CDR2 YYEEEE. After removal of 2 bases from V and 2 bases from J, the junction contained 12 bases not matched to a gene. There are 17 residues in the CDR3. The CDR3: CASSLTLDRGFTYEQYF. The DNA of the CDR3 is TGTGCCAGCAGCTTAACCCTCGACAGGGGATTCACCTACGAGCAGTACTTC.

This chain links TRBV21-1 with TRBJ2-1; the table's D gene call, TRBD2, was not cross checked with the DNA. TRBV21-1 is assigned pseudogene status. CDR3 length equals 15 residues. The CDR3: CASSKSSTTNNEQFF. The CDR3 nucleotides read TGTGCCAGCAGCAAGAGTAGCACAACTAACAATGAGCAGTTCTTC.

V and J are TRBV10-1 and TRBJ2-7; tentative D call: TRBD1 (5 bases). V was pared by 4 bases and J by 4 bases, with 11 bases between. Germline lookup yields CDR1 WNHNN and CDR2 SYGVQD (reference sequence). CDR3 length: 13 residues. CDR3 region: CASSAGLEYEQYF. DNA for the CDR3: TGCGCCAGCAGTGCAGGGCTCGAGTACGAGCAGTACTTC.

The J gene is TRBJ2-7, the V gene TRBV3-1 (or the pseudogene TRBV3-2); a weak D match, TRBD1 (6 bases). CDR1 is LGHDT, CDR2 YNNKEL, per germline (reference sequence). The CDR3 consists of 12 residues. V lost 3 bases, J lost 3 bases, and 6 bases lay in between. Here the CDR3 reads CASSHRGYEQYF. CDR3 in DNA: TGTGCCAGCAGCCACAGGGGCTACGAGCAGTACTTC.

This chain's CDR3 is CASTSSARGNYGYTF. The DNA for the CDR3 is TGTGCCAGTACTTCCTCCGCCAGGGGAAATTATGGCTACACCTTC. The chain joins TRBV19 to TRBJ1-2, with a weak D call TRBD1 (6 bases). Trimming took off 7 bases at V and 5 bases at J, with 20 bases between the two ends. The CDR3 has 15 residues. CDR1 is LNHDA, CDR2 SQIVND, per germline (reference sequence).

This clone appeared a few times. The chain is built from TRBV12-5 and TRBJ2-3; 7 bases match TRBD2. V lost 4 bases and J lost 1; bases outside the gene matches: 2. This CDR3 contains 14 residues. In germline, CDR1 is LGHNT, CDR2 FRNRAP. This chain's CDR3 is CASGSREGTDTQYF. The CDR3, as DNA: TGTGCTAGTGGTTCCCGGGAGGGCACAGATACGCAGTATTTT.

The chain links TRBV7-8 to TRBJ1-2; 7 positions agree with TRBD1. Losses at the gene ends were 5 bases for V and 2 bases for J; bases not matched to a gene: 5. The V gene's germline CDR1 is SGHVS and CDR2 FQNEAQ. The CDR3 is 14 residues long. In DNA, the CDR3 is TGTGCCAGCAGCATTACAGGGGTCAACTATGGCTACACCTTC. It is translated as CASSITGVNYGYTF.

The chain carries TRBV10-2 and TRBJ1-3; a weak D match, TRBD1 (5 bases). CDR1 and CDR2 from the germline V gene are WSHSY and SAAADI. The CDR3 spans 15 residues. V lost 4 bases, J lost 0 bases, and 10 bases lay in between. The CDR3 sequence is CASSATGISGNTIYF. CDR3 coding DNA: TGCGCCAGCAGTGCAACAGGAATCTCTGGAAACACCATATATTTT.

V and J are TRBV7-2 and TRBJ1-5; 8 bases are shared with TRBD1. V shed 5 bases, J shed 6 bases, and the junction held 9 bases outside the gene matches. The CDR3 runs 15 residues. Germline V CDR1 and CDR2: SGHTA, FQGNSA. The CDR3 sequence is CASSPQDRGSQPQHF. CDR3 bases: TGTGCCAGCAGCCCCCAAGACAGGGGTAGTCAGCCCCAGCATTTT.

J is TRBJ2-7 and V is TRBV7-3, with D perhaps matching TRBD2 (7 bases). Trimming cost V 5 bases and J 2 bases, with 13 bases left between them. Germline-derived CDR1 and CDR2 are SGHTA and FQGTGA. CDR3 length: 14 amino acids. This CDR3 reads CASSLGGPAYEQYF. In DNA, the CDR3 is TGTGCCAGCAGCCTCGGGGGGCCCGCCTACGAGCAGTACTTC.